This T cell receptor (beta chain) stems from a study of human T cells and chemical hapten exposure. Broader study findings: With regard to DPC sensitization, TCRs above 1 in 1000 frequency did not change.

This clonotype was picked up a small number of times. The target antigen is unknown. In the original workflow: Between about 23,224 and 700,000 TCRs appeared in each sample, and the median stood at around 92,000. Each CDR3 protein gets one entry after TCRdb re-called the 5' RACE reads with MiXCR. TCRdb's processing, not the authors' own work, is the source of the V and J calls. The sample holds over 70,000 distinct CDR3 sequences, around a sixth seen once. Unseparated into fractions, whole blood served as the source from which total RNA was extracted. The TCR comes from a female donor in good health.

The CDR3 spells CASRQKQGQPQHF. CDR3 DNA sequence: TGTGCCAGTAGACAAAAACAGGGGCAGCCCCAGCATTTT. This chain connects TRBV19 to TRBJ1-5, with TRBD1 matching 7 bases. The CDR3 totals 13 residues. Germline assignment: CDR1 LNHDA and CDR2 SQIVND (reference sequence). The ends lost 6 bases at V and 7 bases at J; junction bases unmatched: 6.